This T cell receptor beta chain was observed in a study of yellow fever vaccine responses in identical twins listed by TCRdb under 2018. Describing the broader study: In identical twins, the study followed T cell clones that responded to the vaccine with precision.

Beyond this particular receptor, the publication reports: According to the authors, the vaccine-induced T cell response in identical twins seemed to be partly convergent and partly specific to each individual.

From V the trimming removes 8 bases and from J it removes 4 bases, while the gene matches leave 11 bases of the junction unaccounted for. CDR1 is given as ENHRY and CDR2 as SYGVKD, both from the germline V gene. The CDR3 runs 15 residues from the cysteine to the phenylalanine. Only CDR3 DNA remains: 45 bases, in frame from the first base. Worth noting for this clonotype: Its antigen is not yet known. Base quality data are lacking; no much larger clone is found one base away.

Library generation was performed with RT-PCR. The sequencer was an Illumina HiSeq 2500. TCRdb reprocessing: public reads trimmed at Q25 with fastp, clones called with MiXCR, in-frame beta chains kept. Merged by CDR3 protein, the rows form single entries marked with the most common genes and DNA. The sample includes 9,500 or so distinct CDR3 sequences, with around four fifths observed a single time. The top ten hold around 2% of the sample. Sample: T cells from blood (PBMCs), unsorted or a sorted subset (not recorded which), taken before or after yellow fever vaccination (not recorded which). The sequence is built from TRBV10-3 and TRBJ2-3, with 8 bases aligning to TRBD2. The TCR was taken from a woman aged 18-29 years who received the yellow fever vaccine. Donor details come from another sample of the same person, matched by shared clones. This receptor has the CDR3 CAIRLAGKGADTQYF. The nucleotide sequence is TGTGCCATCCGTTTAGCGGGGAAGGGCGCAGATACGCAGTATTTT.